This T cell receptor beta chain comes out of a study of monozygotic twins with inflammatory bowel disease. Regarding the study as a whole: Repertoire similarity matched across concordant and discordant twins, perhaps owing to limited power. On the inverse Simpson index, IBD patients scored lower for TCRbeta diversity than healthy co-twins.

The CDR3 has 15 residues. CDR1 and CDR2 from the germline V gene are SGHTA and FQGNSA. Using TCRalpha and TCRbeta cDNA, the researchers carried out two nested PCRs that lasted roughly 16 and 10 cycles. TCRdb reworked the 5' RACE reads into one entry per CDR3 protein, no DNA. The sample totals 150,000 or so distinct CDR3 sequences. With respect to this clonotype: Its target is not known.

The sequenced material came from blood. The V call is TRBV7-2, the J call TRBJ2-7; TCRdb's D call, TRBD2, is unchecked because there is no DNA. The TCR originated in a human donor with ulcerative colitis or Crohn's disease, or a healthy co-twin of an affected twin (not recorded which). CDR3 sequence reads: CASSSAGLAPYEQYF. Based on the CDR3 plus reference TRBV7-2 and TRBJ2-7, the full variable domain is GAGVSQSPSNKVTEKGKDVELRCDPISGHTALYWYRQSLGQGLEFLIYFQGNSAPDKSGLPSDRFSAERTGGSVSTLTIQRTQQEDSAVYLCASSSAGLAPYEQYFGPGTRLTVT.